This TCR beta chain was sequenced during a study of blood T cell repertoires in COVID-19 (dated by TCRdb to 2020 to 2022). For the study in its entirety: Samples covering the acute and convalescent phases of COVID-19 were provided by collaborators in the United States, Italy and Spain. The prospective study material was composed of cDNA or gDNA derived from T cells, B-cell-depleted T cells, or PBMCs. Deeply sampled blood TCRbeta repertoires from subjects exposed to, actively infected with, or recovered from COVID-19 were included in the dataset. The repertoires were released in a freely available public database meant as a resource for research on the immune response to SARS-CoV-2. The samples were drawn from the first 160 participants of the ongoing ImmuneRACE study and from over a thousand subjects provided by 6 global collaborators. Sample metadata almost always included a de-identified subject ID, COVID-19 status, age in years and sex. Where HLA class I and class II types were available, the types were taken from metadata supplied by the sample provider, not from assay-based typing. What the authors observed across the whole study: Clinical and demographic metadata were provided uncurated, with the amount varying by source and participant.

Cut back by 2 bases and 6 bases, the V and J ends lie 13 bases apart. From the cysteine up to the phenylalanine, the CDR3 has a length of 15 residues. Only CDR3 DNA remains: 45 bases, in frame from the first base. Per the germline V gene (reference sequence), MNHNY is the CDR1 and SVGAGI is the CDR2. Whole blood was collected in K2EDTA tubes by collaborating institutions according to the institutions' own protocols. For TCRbeta analysis, collaborators shipped samples in one of three forms: frozen whole blood, isolated PBMCs, or DNA extracted from either of those sample types. TCRbeta CDR3 regions were amplified from genomic DNA by means of the immunoSEQ Assay, a bias-controlled multiplex PCR. The original pipeline was this. Nucleated cell counts per sample were estimated from amplification of reference gene primers within the assay. To quantify the absolute abundance of each unique TCRbeta CDR3 rearrangement, sequence reads were collapsed and filtered. For each sample, productive Simpson clonality was calculated by taking the square root of Simpson's diversity index across productive rearrangements. As stored in TCRdb, this immuneACCESS dataset retains in-frame rearrangements with V and J assigned. A fraction of the clones does not appear; measured against another copy, unresolved V genes explain less than half of the discrepancy, and the remainder lacks a known reason. V, J and clone size are taken as reported in that table, and D and trimming were inferred from the DNA itself. The table for this sample lists more than 200,000 clones; 88% of them were counted only once. About 1.7% of the sample is in the top ten clones.

This clone was picked up one time. Its antigen is unknown. Base qualities are not at hand, and no much larger clone is one base apart. The TCR comes from a man between 65 and 80 years old with acute or convalescent COVID-19. Recombination connected TRBV6-6 to TRBJ1-4; TRBD1 is a weak D gene call, 5 bases matching. Specimen: peripheral blood. The CDR3 protein sequence reads: CASSYLQGSHEKLFF. In nucleotides, the sequence is TGTGCCAGCAGTTACCTGCAGGGATCGCATGAAAAACTGTTTTTT.